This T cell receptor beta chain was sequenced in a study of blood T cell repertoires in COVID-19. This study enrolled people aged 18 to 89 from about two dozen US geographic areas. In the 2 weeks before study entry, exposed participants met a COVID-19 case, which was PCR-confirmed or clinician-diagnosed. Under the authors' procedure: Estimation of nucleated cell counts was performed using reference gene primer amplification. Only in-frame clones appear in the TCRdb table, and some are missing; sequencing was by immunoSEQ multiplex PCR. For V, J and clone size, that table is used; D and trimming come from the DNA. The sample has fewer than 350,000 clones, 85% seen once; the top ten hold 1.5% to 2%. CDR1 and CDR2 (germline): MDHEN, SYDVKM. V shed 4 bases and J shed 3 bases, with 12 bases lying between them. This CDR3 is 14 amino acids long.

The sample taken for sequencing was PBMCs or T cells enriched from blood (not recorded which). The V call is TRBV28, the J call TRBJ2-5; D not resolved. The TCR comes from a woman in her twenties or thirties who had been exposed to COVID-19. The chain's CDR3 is CASSSMAPKETQYF. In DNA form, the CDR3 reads TGTGCCAGCAGTTCGATGGCCCCCAAAGAGACCCAGTACTTC.